This T cell receptor (beta chain) was recorded in a study of OX40 agonist ivuxolimab in advanced cancers. Study in general: Patients were dosed with the agonistic anti-OX40 (CD134) antibody ivuxolimab. Study conclusions and caveats: CD8+ T cells showed, on average, more clonal expansion than CD4+ cells. Low normalized T-cell clonal expansion was also seen in some nonresponders. Researchers did not determine the expanded peripheral T cells' antigen specificity.

To note about this clone: The antigen is not known.

The V segment lost 0 bases and the J segment 0 bases; nucleotides outside the gene matches: 4. CDR3 length equals 15 residues. Germline assignment: CDR1 GTSNPN and CDR2 SVGIG (reference sequence). Profiled with immunoSEQ multiplex PCR; TCRdb holds only in-frame clones, not every one. The sample includes 70,000 to 90,000 clones, over 75% of them seen just once. The chain has TRBV30 and TRBJ2-7; 8 bases align to TRBD2. The TCR originated in an adult with an advanced solid tumor such as melanoma, head and neck, liver or kidney cancer. This specimen was CD4+ or CD8+ T cells sorted from blood, taken in a trial of the OX40 agonist ivuxolimab. The CDR3 sequence: CAWSVSSGYSYEQYF. The CDR3, as DNA: TGTGCCTGGAGTGTATCTAGCGGGTACTCCTACGAGCAGTACTTC.